A selection of T cell receptor beta chains follows, all from one sample in a study of shared clonotypes between healthy human individuals. TCRdb's table, derived via immunoSEQ multiplex PCR, lists solely in-frame clones and lacks some. This table has about 980,000 clones, over 75% appearing once. Specimen: memory CD4+ T cells sorted from blood. All receptors come from a man aged 18 to 29 in good health. The CDR3 runs from the conserved cysteine through the conserved F or W. The D gene is left open where the match is weak. Rows give clone size only sometimes, using once, few, many, or a class for an expanded clone.

d_gene,v_gene,abundance,j_gene,CDR3aa,CDR3nt
.,TRBV7-6,few,TRBJ2-5,CASSLALGGSETQYF,TGTGCCAGCAGCTTAGCGCTTGGGGGCTCGGAGACCCAGTACTTC
TRBD2,TRBV14,few,TRBJ2-3,CASSQDLGGLAGDTQYF,TGTGCCAGCAGCCAAGATCTGGGGGGGCTAGCGGGAGATACGCAGTATTTT
.,TRBV6-5,.,TRBJ1-2,CASSYSPDGEVGGYTF,TGTGCCAGCAGTTACTCCCCCGACGGGGAAGTGGGGGGCTACACCTTC
.,TRBV9,few,TRBJ2-7,CASSVADTGSYEQYF,TGTGCCAGCAGCGTAGCAGACACAGGTTCCTACGAGCAGTACTTC
.,TRBV10-3,many,TRBJ2-3,CATGQLTDTQYF,TGTGCCACTGGACAGCTCACAGATACGCAGTATTTT
TRBD1,TRBV10-3,.,TRBJ1-1,CAISPDQTGEAFF,TGTGCCATCAGTCCTGACCAGACAGGGGAAGCTTTCTTT
.,TRBV21-1,.,TRBJ1-2,CASSNRSTGYTF,TGTGCCAGCAGCAATCGTTCAACCGGCTACACCTTC
.,TRBV11-2,.,TRBJ2-7,CASSLDLQGSKYF,TGTGCCAGCAGCTTAGATCTACAGGGAAGTAAGTACTTC
.,TRBV6-6,.,TRBJ2-1,CASRREQGGQFF,TGTGCCAGCAGAAGAGAACAGGGAGGGCAGTTCTTC
.,TRBV2,once,TRBJ2-7,CASGGGLGEQYF,TGTGCCAGTGGTGGGGGGCTCGGAGAGCAGTACTTC
.,TRBV6-5,.,TRBJ2-3,CASSAAAENTQYF,TGTGCCAGCAGTGCCGCGGCCGAGAATACGCAGTATTTT
.,TRBV11-2,.,TRBJ1-1,CASSPPRGLVTEAFF,TGTGCCAGCAGCCCCCCCCGGGGGTTAGTCACTGAAGCTTTCTTT
.,TRBV5-1,few,TRBJ2-5,CASSLGMIGNRPETQYF,TGCGCCAGCAGCTTGGGGATGATTGGGAACCGGCCAGAGACCCAGTACTTC
.,TRBV19,.,TRBJ2-2,CATLSARSVGLTTNTGELFF,TGTGCCACCTTAAGTGCCCGGTCCGTGGGCCTTACCACGAACACCGGGGAGCTGTTTTTT
.,TRBV15,once,TRBJ2-3,CATSRDVVARLVDTQYF,TGTGCCACCAGCAGAGATGTGGTGGCCCGGCTAGTGGATACGCAGTATTTT
.,TRBV6-6,.,TRBJ1-1,CASSSRPGLEAFF,TGTGCCAGCAGTTCCCGACCGGGGCTCGAAGCTTTCTTT
.,TRBV18,.,TRBJ2-5,CASSPPAEETQYF,TGTGCCAGCTCACCACCGGCAGAAGAGACCCAGTACTTC